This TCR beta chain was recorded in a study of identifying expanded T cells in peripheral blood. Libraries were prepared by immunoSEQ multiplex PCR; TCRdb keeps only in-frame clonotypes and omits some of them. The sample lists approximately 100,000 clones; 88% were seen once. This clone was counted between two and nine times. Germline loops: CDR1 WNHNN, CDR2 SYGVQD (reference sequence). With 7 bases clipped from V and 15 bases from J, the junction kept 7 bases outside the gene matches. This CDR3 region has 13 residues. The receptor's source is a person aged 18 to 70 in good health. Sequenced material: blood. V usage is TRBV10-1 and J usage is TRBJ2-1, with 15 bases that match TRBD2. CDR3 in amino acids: CASMDGTSGRLFF. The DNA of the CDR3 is TGCGCCAGCATGGACGGGACTAGCGGGAGGTTGTTCTTC.